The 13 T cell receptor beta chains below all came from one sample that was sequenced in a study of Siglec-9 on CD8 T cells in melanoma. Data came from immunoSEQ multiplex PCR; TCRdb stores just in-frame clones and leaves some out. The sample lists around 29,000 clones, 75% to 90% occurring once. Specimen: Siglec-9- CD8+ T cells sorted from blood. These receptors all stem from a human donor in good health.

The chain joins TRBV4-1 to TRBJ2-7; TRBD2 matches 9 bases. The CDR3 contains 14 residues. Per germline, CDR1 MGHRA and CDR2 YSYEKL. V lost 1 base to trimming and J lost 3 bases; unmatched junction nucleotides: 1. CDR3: CASSQGGRGYEQYF. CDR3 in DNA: TGCGCCAGCAGCCAAGGCGGGAGGGGCTACGAGCAGTACTTC.

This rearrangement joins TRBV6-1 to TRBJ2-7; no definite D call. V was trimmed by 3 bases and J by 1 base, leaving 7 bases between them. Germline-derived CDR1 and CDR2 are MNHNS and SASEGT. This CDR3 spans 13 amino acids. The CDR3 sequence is CASSDGYSYEQYF. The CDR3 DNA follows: TGTGCCAGCAGTGACGGGTATTCCTACGAGCAGTACTTC.

The CDR3 reads CASSPGQGGNQPQHF. The DNA for the CDR3 is TGTGCCAGCAGCCCCGGACAGGGTGGCAATCAGCCCCAGCATTTT. The chain joins TRBV5-6 to TRBJ1-5; 8 nucleotides line up with TRBD1. V lost 4 bases to trimming and J lost 2 bases; unmatched junction nucleotides: 5. Germline CDR1 SGHDT, CDR2 YYEEEE. The CDR3 has 15 amino acids.

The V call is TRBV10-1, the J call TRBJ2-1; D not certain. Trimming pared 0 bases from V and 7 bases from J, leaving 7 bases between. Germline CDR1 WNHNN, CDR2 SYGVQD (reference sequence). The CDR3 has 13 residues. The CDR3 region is CASSESSANEQFF. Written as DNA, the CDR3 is TGCGCCAGCAGTGAGTCTTCTGCGAATGAGCAGTTCTTC.

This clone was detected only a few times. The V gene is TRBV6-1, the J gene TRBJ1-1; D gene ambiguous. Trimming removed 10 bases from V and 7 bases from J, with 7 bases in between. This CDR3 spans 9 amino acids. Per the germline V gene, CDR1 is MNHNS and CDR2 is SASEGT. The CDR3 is CATHIEAFF. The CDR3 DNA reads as TGTGCCACCCATATTGAAGCTTTCTTT.

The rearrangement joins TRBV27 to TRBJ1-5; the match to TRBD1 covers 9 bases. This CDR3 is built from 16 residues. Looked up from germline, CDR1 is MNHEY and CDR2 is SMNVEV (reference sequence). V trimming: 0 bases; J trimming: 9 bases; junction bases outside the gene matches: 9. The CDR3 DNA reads TGTGCCAGCAGTTTATCCAGGACAGGGGTAGGGGGGCCCCAGCATTTT. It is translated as CASSLSRTGVGGPQHF.

This CDR3 is CASKEGGLGYTF. CDR3 DNA sequence: TGCGCCAGCAAAGAGGGGGGGCTTGGCTACACCTTC. The rearrangement joins TRBV5-1 to TRBJ1-2; a weak D match, TRBD1 (6 bases). Germline-derived CDR1 and CDR2 are SGHRS and YFSETQ. V was trimmed by 6 bases and J by 7 bases, leaving 13 bases between them. The CDR3 extends over 12 amino acids.

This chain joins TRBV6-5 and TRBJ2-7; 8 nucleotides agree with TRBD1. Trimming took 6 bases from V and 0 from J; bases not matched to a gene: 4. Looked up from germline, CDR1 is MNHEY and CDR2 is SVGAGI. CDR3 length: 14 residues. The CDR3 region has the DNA TGTGCCAGCAGGACAGGGGCCCCCTCCTACGAGCAGTACTTC. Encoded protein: CASRTGAPSYEQYF.

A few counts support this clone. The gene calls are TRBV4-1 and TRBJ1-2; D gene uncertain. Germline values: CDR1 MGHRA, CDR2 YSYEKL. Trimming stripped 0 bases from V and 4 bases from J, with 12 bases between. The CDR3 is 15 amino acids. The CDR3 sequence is CASSQDGLGSYGYTF. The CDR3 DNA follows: TGCGCCAGCAGCCAAGATGGACTAGGTAGCTATGGCTACACCTTC.

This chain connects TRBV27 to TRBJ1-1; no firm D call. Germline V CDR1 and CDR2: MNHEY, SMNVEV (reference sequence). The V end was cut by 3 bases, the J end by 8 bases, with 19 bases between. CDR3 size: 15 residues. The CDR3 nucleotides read TGTGCCAGCAGTTTTTTTCCCCTCGATCCTAGGGAAGCTTTCTTT. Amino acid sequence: CASSFFPLDPREAFF.

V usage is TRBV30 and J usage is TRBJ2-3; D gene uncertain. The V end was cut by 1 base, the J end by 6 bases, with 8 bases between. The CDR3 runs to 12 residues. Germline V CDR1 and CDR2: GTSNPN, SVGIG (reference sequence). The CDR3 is CAWSGLDDTQYF. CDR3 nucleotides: TGTGCCTGGAGTGGCCTGGATGATACGCAGTATTTT.

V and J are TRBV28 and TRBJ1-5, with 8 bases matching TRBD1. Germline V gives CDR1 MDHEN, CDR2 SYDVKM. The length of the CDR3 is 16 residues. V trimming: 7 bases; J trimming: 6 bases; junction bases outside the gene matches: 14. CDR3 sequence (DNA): TGTGCCAGCACCAAACGGCGACAGGGGTCGCGTCAGCCCCAGCATTTT. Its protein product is CASTKRRQGSRQPQHF.

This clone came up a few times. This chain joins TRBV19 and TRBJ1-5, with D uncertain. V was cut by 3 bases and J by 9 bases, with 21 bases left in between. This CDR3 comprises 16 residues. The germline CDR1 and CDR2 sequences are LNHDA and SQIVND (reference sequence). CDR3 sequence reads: CASSIPDMSELRPQHF. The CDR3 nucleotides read TGTGCCAGTAGTATCCCCGACATGTCAGAGCTTCGGCCCCAGCATTTT.